This TCR beta chain was retrieved from a study of patients and donors after allogeneic stem cell transplantation. After removal of 3 bases from V and 2 bases from J, the junction contained 11 bases not matched to a gene. The CDR3 covers 17 residues. From germline, CDR1 is SGHRS and CDR2 YFSETQ. Using its own MiXCR run on the RT-PCR reads, TCRdb lists one record per CDR3 protein. The sample includes 190,000 or so distinct CDR3 sequences, around two fifths of them seen just once. The sequenced sample consisted of blood, either unsorted or a sorted T cell fraction (not recorded which). This receptor was obtained from a human donor who was either an allogeneic HSCT recipient or a stem cell or donor lymphocyte infusion donor (not recorded which). It is not recorded whose cells these are; they may come from a transplant donor. V usage is TRBV5-1 and J usage is TRBJ2-3; 8 bases are shared with TRBD2. For the CDR3, the DNA is TGCGCCAGCAGCTCCCCCCAAAGCGGGAGTCACACAGATACGCAGTATTTT. It yields the protein CASSSPQSGSHTDTQYF.